The sequence of this TCR beta chain was determined in a study of early T cells in non-severe SARS-CoV-2 infection. Study background: Sequenced bulk RNA came from whole blood that was unsorted, and chains were unpaired.

The CDR3 length is 15 residues. V was cut by 4 bases and J by 4 bases, with 13 bases left in between. This clonotype has ten or more counts. Its antigen is not identified. Findings and caveats of the study: The VDJdb matching leaned toward anti-spike CD8 responses and overlooked private and CD4 specificities.

Individual cDNA molecules were tagged with unique molecular identifiers. TCRdb analysed the 5' RACE reads with MiXCR anew, one entry per CDR3 protein. The sample includes about 50,000 distinct CDR3 sequences, 8% to 10% of them seen just once. This chain links TRBV12-3 or TRBV12-4 with TRBJ2-2; D is unclear. This sequence originates from an adult who was a healthcare worker with PCR-confirmed SARS-CoV-2 infection or an uninfected control (not recorded which). The sequenced sample was whole blood. DNA for the CDR3: TGTGCCAGCAGTTCCCCGTACGTCGCCACCGGGGAGCTGTTTTTT. It translates to CASSSPYVATGELFF.